This T cell receptor beta chain was documented in a study of blood T cell repertoires in COVID-19. The participants were between 18 and 89 years old and came from some 25 US areas. As handled by the study authors: Reference gene primers were amplified, and this amplification served to estimate nucleated cell counts. TCRdb's table, derived via immunoSEQ multiplex PCR, lists solely in-frame clones and lacks some. The D gene and trimming were derived from the DNA, and the V and J assignments and clone size from that table. The table includes some 400,000 clones, roughly nine tenths detected once. This TCR was sampled from a man under 40 who had recovered from COVID-19. Sequenced sample: PBMCs or T cells enriched from blood (not recorded which).

The CDR3 reads CATSDRSRWNEQFF. Written as DNA, the CDR3 is TGTGCCACCAGTGATCGTTCCCGGTGGAATGAGCAGTTCTTC. This chain connects TRBV24-1 to TRBJ2-1; no definite D call. V was cut by 3 bases and J by 7 bases, with 12 bases left in between. This CDR3 is built from 14 residues. Per germline, CDR1 KGHDR and CDR2 SFDVKD.